The entry below gives a single TCR beta chain sequence along with its context. This entry is derived from a study of cytomegalovirus exposure and HLA in healthy donors. PCR involved 60 Vbeta and 13 Jbeta primers. The protocol was immunoSEQ multiplex PCR, while the TCRdb copy is restricted to in-frame clones and leaves out a portion. The data show around 300,000 clones, around four fifths seen once. This CDR3 has 15 residues. The germline gives CDR1 SGHRS, CDR2 YFSETQ. V was pared by 0 bases and J by 7 bases, with 8 bases of the junction left unmatched. The rearrangement links TRBV5-1 to TRBJ1-2, with 8 bases fitting TRBD1. Sequencing input: PBMCs. This clonotype was obtained from a woman between 40 and 50 years old in good health and CMV-seropositive. Here the CDR3 reads CASSLDVRGQGGYTF. In DNA, the CDR3 is TGCGCCAGCAGCTTGGACGTCAGGGGGCAAGGTGGCTACACCTTC.